The 21 T cell receptor beta chains below come from one sample, sequenced in a study of CD8 T cells in ankylosing spondylitis. TCRdb used MiXCR to reprocess the 5' RACE reads, holding one entry per CDR3 protein. The sample records 300,000 to 400,000 distinct CDR3 sequences, roughly 20% being singletons. The sample was blood, either unsorted or a sorted T cell fraction (not recorded which). All receptors come from a male donor with ankylosing spondylitis or in good health (not recorded which).

The rearrangement uses TRBV4-1 and TRBJ1-1; D remains unclear. V lost 3 bases and J lost 3, with 14 bases in between. This CDR3 has 15 amino acids. CDR1 and CDR2 from the germline V gene are MGHRA and YSYEKL. The CDR3 coding sequence is TGCGCCAGCAGCCACCCCGGGAGGGAGGACACTGAAGCTTTCTTT. Encoded protein: CASSHPGREDTEAFF.

This chain uses TRBV29-1 with TRBJ2-2; D is unresolved. This CDR3 spans 12 amino acids. Germline CDR1 and CDR2: SQVTM and ANQGSEA. Trimming shortened V by 5 bases and J by 5 bases, and 9 bases separated the two germline ends. The CDR3 DNA reads TGCAGCGTTCAGGACGGTACCGGGGAGCTGTTTTTT. Encoded protein: CSVQDGTGELFF.

As DNA, the CDR3 is TGCGCCAGCAGCTTGGTAGACCACGAGCAGTACTTC. Translated, it gives CASSLVDHEQYF. This chain uses TRBV5-1 with TRBJ2-7; D unresolved. Germline loops: CDR1 SGHRS, CDR2 YFSETQ. The V end lost 0 bases, the J end lost 5 bases, and 6 bases lay between the germline ends. This CDR3 has 12 amino acids.

This clonotype was seen more than once but under ten times. This rearrangement joins TRBV27 to TRBJ2-2; D is unresolved. This CDR3 is built from 15 residues. The germline CDR1 and CDR2 sequences are MNHEY and SMNVEV (reference sequence). The germline V and J ends were trimmed by 8 bases and 0 bases, with 13 bases remaining between them. DNA of the CDR3: TGTGCCAGCTGGCACTCAATCCCGAACACCGGGGAGCTGTTTTTT. Translation: CASWHSIPNTGELFF.

This clonotype has just a few counts. In DNA form, the CDR3 reads TGTGCCAGCAACCTCTTCGGCGGGGGGCACTACGAGCAGTACTTC. Amino acid sequence: CASNLFGGGHYEQYF. The chain recombines TRBV7-2 with TRBJ2-7; 8 bases are shared with TRBD2. J was trimmed by 3 bases and V by 7 bases; bases with no gene match: 11. Germline lookup yields CDR1 SGHTA and CDR2 FQGNSA. CDR3 length: 15 amino acids.

This clonotype came up a few times. The germline gene is not matched at one end of the junction; a read error may be the cause. The chain combines TRBV30 with TRBJ2-1, with D maybe TRBD1 (6 bases). Per germline, CDR1 GTSNPN and CDR2 SVGIG (reference sequence). This CDR3 comprises 12 residues. The CDR3 region is CASRDIRPTAVF. The CDR3 nucleotides read TGTGCCTCCAGGGACATTAGACCCACTGCGGTCTTC.

This sequence joins TRBV24-1 and TRBJ2-2; perhaps D is TRBD1 or TRBD2 (5 bases each). This CDR3 spans 13 amino acids. V was shortened by 5 bases and J by 6 bases, with 9 bases between the two germline ends. Germline V gives CDR1 KGHDR, CDR2 SFDVKD. The CDR3 protein is CATSVGGAGELFF. The CDR3 nucleotides read TGTGCCACCAGTGTTGGGGGAGCCGGGGAGCTGTTTTTT.

The chain joins TRBV30 to TRBJ2-1; the D gene is possibly TRBD1 (5 bases). Looked up from germline, CDR1 is GTSNPN and CDR2 is SVGIG (reference sequence). V was trimmed by 6 bases and J by 2 bases, leaving 20 bases between them. There are 16 residues in the CDR3. Written as DNA, the CDR3 is TGTGCCTGTGGCCCCCCCCGCAGGACAACCTACAATGAGCAGTTCTTC. Its translation: CACGPPRRTTYNEQFF. The full variable domain, its missing parts supplied by reference TRBV30 and TRBJ2-1, is SQTIHQWPATLVQPVGSPLSLECTVEGTSNPNLYWYRQAAGRGLQLLFYSVGIGQISSEVPQNLSASRPQDRQFILSSKKLLLSDSGFYLCACGPPRRTTYNEQFFGPGTRLTVL.

The V call is TRBV28, the J call TRBJ2-2, with 7 bases identical to TRBD1. Germline V gene sequence: CDR1 MDHEN, CDR2 SYDVKM. The V and J ends lost 5 bases and 2 bases, in that order; junction bases with no gene match: 8. The CDR3 extends over 16 amino acids. The CDR3 here is CASSPQTGRNTGELFF. Here the CDR3 DNA reads TGTGCCAGCAGTCCTCAGACAGGGAGAAACACCGGGGAGCTGTTTTTT. The complete variable domain, with remaining parts taken from reference TRBV28 and TRBJ2-2, reads DVKVTQSSRYLVKRTGEKVFLECVQDMDHENMFWYRQDPGLGLRLIYFSYDVKMKEKGDIPEGYSVSREKKERFSLILESASTNQTSMYLCASSPQTGRNTGELFFGEGSRLTVL.

This rearrangement joins TRBV11-1 to TRBJ2-1; TRBD1 matches at 7 bases. The J segment lost 3 bases and the V segment lost 1 base, leaving 3 bases of the junction unmatched. This CDR3 region has 15 residues. Germline CDR1 SGHAT, CDR2 FQDESV (reference sequence). The CDR3 region has the DNA TGTGCCAGCAGCTTAGTCGACAGGGACTACAATGAGCAGTTCTTC. This codes for CASSLVDRDYNEQFF.

V usage is TRBV29-1 and J usage is TRBJ2-7; possibly TRBD1 or TRBD2 for D (5 bases each). In germline, CDR1 is SQVTM, CDR2 ANQGSEA. The CDR3 consists of 13 residues. The V and J ends lost 2 bases and 0 bases respectively, with 8 bases between them. The DNA of the CDR3 is TGCAGCGTTGAAAAGGGGAGCTCCTACGAGCAGTACTTC. It specifies CSVEKGSSYEQYF.

V gene TRBV24-1 combines with J gene TRBJ2-1, with D hard to call. The CDR3 length is 13 residues. V lost 7 bases, J lost 8 bases, and 14 bases lay in between. Germline CDR1 KGHDR, CDR2 SFDVKD. The CDR3 DNA reads TGTGCCACCAGACCGACGGGTAACGATGAGCAGTTCTTC. Protein product: CATRPTGNDEQFF.

This clonotype was seen a few times. The J gene is TRBJ1-2, the V gene TRBV7-9, with TRBD1 as a possible D gene (5 bases). The V end lost 3 bases, the J end lost 5 bases, and 13 bases lay between the germline ends. CDR3 length equals 14 residues. CDR1 SEHNR and CDR2 FQNEAQ come from the germline V gene (reference sequence). CDR3 loop: CASSFMGVGYGYTF. The CDR3 DNA reads as TGTGCCAGCAGCTTCATGGGGGTGGGGTATGGCTACACCTTC. Complete variable domain (other parts from reference TRBV7-9 and TRBJ1-2): DTGVSQNPRHKITKRGQNVTFRCDPISEHNRLYWYRQTLGQGPEFLTYFQNEAQLEKSRLLSDRFSAERPKGSFSTLEIQRTEQGDSAMYLCASSFMGVGYGYTFGSGTRLTVV.

This chain joins TRBV11-2 and TRBJ2-3; the D gene is possibly TRBD2 (6 bases). V lost 5 bases to trimming and J lost 2 bases, with 14 bases between them. Germline V gene data show CDR1 as SGHAT and CDR2 as FQNNGV. The CDR3 spans 15 residues. This CDR3 is CASSVRGISTDTQYF. The CDR3 bases are TGTGCCAGCAGCGTACGCGGGATATCCACAGATACGCAGTATTTT.

The chain has TRBV12-3 or TRBV12-4 and TRBJ2-2, with D perhaps TRBD2 (5 bases). The length of the CDR3 is 15 residues. The ends were cut back, 7 bases at V and 6 bases at J, with 18 bases in the middle. CDR3 sequence reads: CASTPAEAWAGELFF. The CDR3 DNA reads TGTGCCAGCACCCCCGCGGAGGCTTGGGCCGGGGAGCTGTTTTTT.

This clonotype was found a few times. The chain uses TRBV11-2 and TRBJ2-5; 10 bases line up with TRBD2. Germline V gene data show CDR1 as SGHAT and CDR2 as FQNNGV. Trimming cost V 5 bases and J 5 bases; bases outside gene matches: 8. The CDR3 is 15 residues long. The CDR3 loop reads CASSPSGGDLETQYF. CDR3 DNA: TGTGCCAGCAGCCCGAGCGGGGGGGATCTGGAGACCCAGTACTTC.

V is TRBV29-1 and J is TRBJ2-3, with D maybe TRBD2 (5 bases). The V gene lost 0 bases and the J gene lost 1 base, with 14 bases spanning the gap. CDR3 length: 16 amino acids. From germline, CDR1 is SQVTM and CDR2 ANQGSEA. The CDR3 DNA reads TGCAGCGTTGAAGACGCCGGGGTTCAGGGCACAGATACGCAGTATTTT. This translates into CSVEDAGVQGTDTQYF.

This clonotype was found a few times. The rearrangement joins TRBV12-3 or TRBV12-4 to TRBJ2-4, with D uncertain. This CDR3 has 11 residues. Deletions cut 3 bases from V and 5 bases from J, with 2 bases between. CDR3 residues: CASSFENIQYF. DNA for the CDR3: TGTGCCAGCAGTTTCGAAAACATTCAGTACTTC.

CDR3 in amino acids: CAGITRGYEQYF. CDR3 nucleotide sequence: TGTGCCGGAATTACACGGGGGTACGAGCAGTACTTC. The chain employs TRBV2 and TRBJ2-7, with D perhaps matching TRBD2 (6 bases). V was trimmed by 11 bases and J by 4 bases, leaving 15 bases between them. CDR1 is SNHLY, CDR2 FYNNEI, per germline. The CDR3 is 12 amino acids.

In this sample, this clonotype turned up a few times. J is TRBJ2-7 and V is TRBV28, with 7 bases matching TRBD1. CDR3 length: 14 residues. V shed 3 bases and J 5 bases; nucleotides not matched to a gene: 7. The germline CDR1 and CDR2 sequences are MDHEN and SYDVKM. The CDR3 sequence is CASSFGTDIDEQYF. In nucleotides, the CDR3 is TGTGCCAGCAGTTTCGGGACAGACATCGACGAGCAGTACTTC.

The chain links TRBV4-2 to TRBJ2-2; D is unresolved. Trimming took 5 bases from V and 9 from J, leaving 7 bases between them. Germline V gene sequence: CDR1 LGHNA, CDR2 YNFKEQ. CDR3 length equals 11 residues. Here the CDR3 DNA reads TGTGCCAGCAGCACCCCCCGGGAGCTGTTTTTT. Protein sequence: CASSTPRELFF.